This TCR beta chain was retrieved from a study of T cell repertoires in ileal Crohn's disease. Background on the study: Biopsies of inflamed ileum from the surgical specimen form M0 samples.

Time point in this sample: inflamed ileum from the surgical specimen. From germline, CDR1 is SGHDT and CDR2 YYEEEE. Trimming cost V 4 bases and J 9 bases; bases outside gene matches: 10. CDR3 length equals 15 residues. Measured with immunoSEQ multiplex PCR; TCRdb has only the in-frame clones, and not every one. The top ten hold roughly 19% of the sample, which has roughly 600 clones, about 84% seen once. Sequencing input: ileal tissue. The chain is built from TRBV5-6 and TRBJ2-1, with TRBD2 matching 10 bases. This receptor was obtained from an adult with Crohn's disease. CDR3 nucleotide sequence: TGTGCCAGCAGCACCGGGACTAGCGAGATTTCTGAGCAGTTCTTC. Encoded protein: CASSTGTSEISEQFF.